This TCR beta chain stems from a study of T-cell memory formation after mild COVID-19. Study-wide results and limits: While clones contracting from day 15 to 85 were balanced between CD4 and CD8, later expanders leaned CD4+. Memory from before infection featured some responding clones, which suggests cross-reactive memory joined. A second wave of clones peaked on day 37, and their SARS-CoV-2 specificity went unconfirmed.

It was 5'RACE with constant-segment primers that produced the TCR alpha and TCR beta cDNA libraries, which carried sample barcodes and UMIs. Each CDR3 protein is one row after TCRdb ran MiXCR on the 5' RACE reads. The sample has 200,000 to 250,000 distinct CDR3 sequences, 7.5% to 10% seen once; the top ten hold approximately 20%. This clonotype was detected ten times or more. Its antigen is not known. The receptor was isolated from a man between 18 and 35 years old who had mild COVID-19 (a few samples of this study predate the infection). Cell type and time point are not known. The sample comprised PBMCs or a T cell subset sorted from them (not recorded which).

This CDR3 is CASSGGTSGHTSTDTQYF. CDR3 nucleotide sequence: TGTGCCAGCAGCGGAGGGACTAGCGGACATACTAGCACAGATACGCAGTATTTT. The chain couples TRBV12-3 or TRBV12-4 to TRBJ2-3; 11 nucleotides align to TRBD2. CDR3 length: 18 amino acids. J lost 0 bases, V lost 6 bases, and 11 bases had no gene match.